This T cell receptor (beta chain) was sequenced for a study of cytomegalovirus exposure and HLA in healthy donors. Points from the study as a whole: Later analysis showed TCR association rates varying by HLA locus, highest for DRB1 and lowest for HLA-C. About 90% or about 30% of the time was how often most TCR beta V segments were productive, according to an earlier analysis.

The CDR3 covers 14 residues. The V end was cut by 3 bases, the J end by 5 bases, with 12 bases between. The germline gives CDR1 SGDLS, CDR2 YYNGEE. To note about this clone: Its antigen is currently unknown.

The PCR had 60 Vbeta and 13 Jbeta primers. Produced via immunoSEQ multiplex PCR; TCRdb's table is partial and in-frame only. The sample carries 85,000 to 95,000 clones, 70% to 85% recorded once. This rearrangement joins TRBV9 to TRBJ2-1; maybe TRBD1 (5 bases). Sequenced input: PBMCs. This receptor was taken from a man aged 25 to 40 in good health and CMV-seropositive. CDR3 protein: CASSERPGHNEQFF. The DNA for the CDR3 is TGTGCCAGCAGCGAGAGGCCAGGGCACAATGAGCAGTTCTTC.